Presented here are 12 T cell receptor beta chains from one specimen sequenced in a study of OX40 agonist ivuxolimab in advanced cancers. TCRdb keeps only in-frame clones here, not all; method: immunoSEQ multiplex PCR. The sample lists 65,000 to 95,000 clones, over 80% occurring once. Sequenced material: CD4+ or CD8+ T cells sorted from blood, taken in a trial of the OX40 agonist ivuxolimab. Receptors originate from an adult with an advanced solid tumor such as melanoma, head and neck, liver or kidney cancer.

The chain recombines TRBV6-1 with TRBJ2-1, with 7 positions matching TRBD1. J was trimmed by 0 bases and V by 1 base; bases with no gene match: 0. Germline V gene lookup returns CDR1 MNHNS and CDR2 SASEGT. This CDR3 region has 15 residues. CDR3 DNA sequence: TGTGCCAGCAGTGAAGGACAGGGCTCCTACAATGAGCAGTTCTTC. Translated, it gives CASSEGQGSYNEQFF.

This sequence joins TRBV23-1 and TRBJ2-7, with unresolved D. TRBV23-1 is an ORF for which the function is uncertain. Trimming stripped 3 bases from V and 2 bases from J, with 8 bases between. The CDR3 is 13 amino acids. CDR3 DNA sequence: TGCGCCAGCAGTCACCGACACGCCTACGAGCAGTACTTC. Its protein product is CASSHRHAYEQYF.

V and J are TRBV5-4 and TRBJ2-3; D not resolved. The CDR3 runs to 11 residues. The ends were cut back, 2 bases at V and 3 bases at J, with 1 base in the middle. Per the germline V gene, CDR1 is SGHNT and CDR2 is YYREEE (reference sequence). The CDR3 nucleotides are TGTGCCAGCAGCTTTACAGATACGCAGTATTTT. It specifies CASSFTDTQYF. Complete variable domain (other parts from reference TRBV5-4 and TRBJ2-3): ETGVTQSPTHLIKTRGQQVTLRCSSQSGHNTVSWYQQALGQGPQFIFQYYREEENGRGNFPPRFSGLQFPNYSSELNVNALELDDSALYLCASSFTDTQYFGPGTRLTVL.

The chain combines TRBV5-5 with TRBJ2-1; TRBD2 is a possible D gene (6 bases). V was clipped by 0 bases and J by 16 bases, with 14 bases between them. This CDR3 contains 12 residues. Germline lookup yields CDR1 SGHKS and CDR2 YYEKEE (reference sequence). The CDR3 coding sequence is TGTGCCAGCAGCTTGGAGTGGGAAGCGGGCTTCTTC. Its protein product is CASSLEWEAGFF.

The chain joins TRBV28 to TRBJ1-2; D is unresolved. Trimming shortened V by 3 bases and J by 8 bases, and 13 bases separated the two germline ends. The germline gives CDR1 MDHEN, CDR2 SYDVKM. CDR3 length: 13 amino acids. The CDR3 DNA is TGTGCCAGCAGTTTGTCTAGGGCAGGCGGCTACACCTTC. Its protein is CASSLSRAGGYTF.

The chain couples TRBV5-1 to TRBJ2-1; D is possibly TRBD1 (5 bases). Deletions cut 5 bases from V and 4 bases from J, with 13 bases between. The CDR3 length is 14 residues. Germline values: CDR1 SGHRS, CDR2 YFSETQ. The CDR3 spells CASREGQGYNEQFF. The CDR3 DNA reads as TGCGCCAGCAGGGAAGGACAAGGTTACAATGAGCAGTTCTTC. The whole variable domain, filled in from reference TRBV5-1 and TRBJ2-1, reads KAGVTQTPRYLIKTRGQQVTLSCSPISGHRSVSWYQQTPGQGLQFLFEYFSETQRNKGNFPGRFSGRQFSNSRSEMNVSTLELGDSALYLCASREGQGYNEQFFGPGTRLTVL.

The chain has TRBV7-2 and TRBJ2-7, with D hard to call. Looked up from germline, CDR1 is SGHTA and CDR2 is FQGNSA. V was clipped by 3 bases and J by 3 bases, with 12 bases between them. This CDR3 has 14 residues. The CDR3 loop is CASSFVATLYEQYF. Here the CDR3 DNA reads TGTGCCAGCAGCTTCGTGGCTACTCTCTACGAGCAGTACTTC.

V usage is TRBV6-6 and J usage is TRBJ2-2; TRBD1 or TRBD2 may be the D gene (5 bases each). Trimming removed 6 bases at V and 5 bases at J, with 19 bases between. Per germline, CDR1 MNHNY and CDR2 SVGAGI (reference sequence). The CDR3 is 16 amino acids. DNA of the CDR3: TGTGCCAGCAGCTGGGACGTCCCTCACGAGACCGGGGAGCTGTTTTTT. Protein product: CASSWDVPHETGELFF.

This clone was detected once. The chain couples TRBV4-3 to TRBJ2-5; no clear D. The CDR3 spans 15 residues. Germline CDR1 LGHNA, CDR2 YSLEER. V was trimmed by 1 base and J by 4 bases, leaving 13 bases between them. Here the CDR3 reads CASSQGALDGETQYF. CDR3 sequence (DNA): TGCGCCAGCAGCCAAGGCGCCCTTGACGGAGAGACCCAGTACTTC.

The J gene is TRBJ1-5, the V gene TRBV5-1; D remains ambiguous. The V end was cut by 2 bases, the J end by 0 bases, with 3 bases between. Germline loops: CDR1 SGHRS, CDR2 YFSETQ. The CDR3 totals 13 residues. DNA for the CDR3: TGCGCCAGCAGCTTCAATAGCAATCAGCCCCAGCATTTT. Translated: CASSFNSNQPQHF.

V gene TRBV5-1 combines with J gene TRBJ2-7; no reliable D call. Looked up from germline, CDR1 is SGHRS and CDR2 is YFSETQ. Between the trimmed V and J ends, which lost 1 base and 5 bases, there was a span of 4 bases. This CDR3 contains 11 residues. The CDR3 DNA reads as TGCGCCAGCAGCTTGAGGAACGAGCAGTACTTC. Translated, it gives CASSLRNEQYF.

The table lists this clone with a count of one. The rearrangement links TRBV19 to TRBJ1-6, with D hard to call. The CDR3 has 11 amino acids. Germline V gives CDR1 LNHDA, CDR2 SQIVND (reference sequence). Trimming removed 6 bases at V and 7 bases at J, with 4 bases between. This CDR3 is CASSRNSPLHF. DNA of the CDR3: TGTGCCAGTAGCAGGAATTCACCCCTCCACTTT.